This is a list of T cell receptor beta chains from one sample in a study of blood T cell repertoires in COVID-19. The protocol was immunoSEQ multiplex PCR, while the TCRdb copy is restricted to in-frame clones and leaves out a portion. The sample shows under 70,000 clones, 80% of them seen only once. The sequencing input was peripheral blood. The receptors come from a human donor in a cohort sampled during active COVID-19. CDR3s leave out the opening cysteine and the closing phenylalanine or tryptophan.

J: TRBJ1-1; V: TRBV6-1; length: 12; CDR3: ASSEGVGAEAAF
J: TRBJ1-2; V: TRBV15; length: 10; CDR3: ATSNRRGGYT
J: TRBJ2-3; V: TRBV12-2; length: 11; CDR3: ASRRLSPDTQY
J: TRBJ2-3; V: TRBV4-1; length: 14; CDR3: ASSPGGVAWTDTQY
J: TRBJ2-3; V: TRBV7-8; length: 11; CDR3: ASSWASTDTQY
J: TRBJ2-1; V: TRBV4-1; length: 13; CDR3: ASSQEGQRYNEQF
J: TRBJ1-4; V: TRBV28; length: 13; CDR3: ASSLSHREGEKLF
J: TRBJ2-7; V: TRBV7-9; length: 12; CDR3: ASSSGTAIYEQY
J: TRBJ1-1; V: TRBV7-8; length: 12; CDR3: ASSRRDRRTEAF
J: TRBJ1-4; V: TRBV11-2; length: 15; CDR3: ASSLRWGLTTNEKLF
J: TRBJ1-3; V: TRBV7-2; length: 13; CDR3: ASSPTRGSGNTIY
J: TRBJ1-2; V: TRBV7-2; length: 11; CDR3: ASSLDSPYGYT
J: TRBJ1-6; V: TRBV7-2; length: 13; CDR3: ASSPQDSNNSPLH
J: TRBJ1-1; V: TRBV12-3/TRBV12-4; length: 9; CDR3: ASSPFTEAF
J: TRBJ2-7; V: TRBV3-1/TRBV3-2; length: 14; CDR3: ASSPPGLAGRYEQY
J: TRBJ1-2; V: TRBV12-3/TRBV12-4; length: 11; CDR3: ASSLRGGYGYT
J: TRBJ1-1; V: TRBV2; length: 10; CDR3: ASSDTSFEAF
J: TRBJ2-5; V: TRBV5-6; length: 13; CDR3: ASSLGLEMGETQY
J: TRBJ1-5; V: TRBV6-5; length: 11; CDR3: ASRNTGAGPQH
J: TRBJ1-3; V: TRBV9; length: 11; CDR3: ASSVVLGNTIY
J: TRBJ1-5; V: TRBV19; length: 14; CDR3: ASTPNAAERNQPQH
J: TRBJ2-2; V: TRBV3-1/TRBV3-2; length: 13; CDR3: ASRPIHGGTGELF
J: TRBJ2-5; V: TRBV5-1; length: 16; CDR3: ASSLALAGGGAQETQY
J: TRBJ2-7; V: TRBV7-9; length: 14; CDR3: ASSPESGLQSYEQY
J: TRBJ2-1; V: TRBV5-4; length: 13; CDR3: ASSLGTGGYNEQF
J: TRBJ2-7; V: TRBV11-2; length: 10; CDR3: ASSVNRDEQY
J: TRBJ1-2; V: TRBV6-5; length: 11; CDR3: ASSYSRIYGYT
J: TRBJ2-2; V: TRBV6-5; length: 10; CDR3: ASRTGTGELF
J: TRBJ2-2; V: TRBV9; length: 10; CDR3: ASSPDTGELF
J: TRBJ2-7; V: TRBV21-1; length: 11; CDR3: ATLPHINYEQY
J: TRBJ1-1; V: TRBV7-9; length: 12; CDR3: ASSAGTPNTEAF
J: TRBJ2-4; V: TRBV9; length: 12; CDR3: ASSGGDAKNIQY
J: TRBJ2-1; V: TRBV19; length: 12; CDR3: ASSSTSGRNEQF
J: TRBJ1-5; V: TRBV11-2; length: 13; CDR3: ASSLDYHPRQPQH
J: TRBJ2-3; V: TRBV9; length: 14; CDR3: ASSVGYSGGTDTQY
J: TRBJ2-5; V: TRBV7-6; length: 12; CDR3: ASSLEVRRGDQY
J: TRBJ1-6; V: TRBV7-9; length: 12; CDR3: ASSQGQGESPLH
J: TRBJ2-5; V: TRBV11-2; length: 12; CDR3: ASSLAQGAMGAY
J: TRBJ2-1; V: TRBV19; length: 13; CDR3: ASSRLTTTYNEQF
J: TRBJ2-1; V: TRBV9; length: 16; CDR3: ASSPRLTSTSGYNEQF
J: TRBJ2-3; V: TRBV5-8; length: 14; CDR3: ASSLFVGGGTDTQY
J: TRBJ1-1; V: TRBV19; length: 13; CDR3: ASSILPGTNTEAF
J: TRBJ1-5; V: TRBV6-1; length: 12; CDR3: ASSERDSNQPQH
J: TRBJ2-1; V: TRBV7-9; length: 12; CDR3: ASDAGTTYNEQF
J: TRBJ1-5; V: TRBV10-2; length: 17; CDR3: ASSESGLQGAYSNQPQH
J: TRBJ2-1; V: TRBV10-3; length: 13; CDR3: AISQSDTPYNEQF
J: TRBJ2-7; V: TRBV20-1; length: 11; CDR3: SASSGIGYEQY
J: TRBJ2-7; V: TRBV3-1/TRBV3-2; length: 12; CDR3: ASSQDWTSAEQY
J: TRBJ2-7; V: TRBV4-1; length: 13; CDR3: ASSQVDRESYEQY
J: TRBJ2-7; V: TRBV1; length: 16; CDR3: TSSPQVGQGSIGYEQY